Here is one T cell receptor beta chain with its context. What antigen it recognizes has not been identified. Base qualities are not recorded, but no much larger clone differs from it by a single base. A distance of 6 bases separates the germline ends of V and J, which lose 0 bases and 2 bases respectively. CDR1 MGHDK and CDR2 SYGVNS are derived from the germline V gene. Measured from the cysteine to the phenylalanine, the CDR3 is 14 residues long. Only the CDR3 part of the read is kept: 42 bases, read in frame from the first base. In total, fewer than 750 healthy bone marrow donors made up the cohort. At the time of sampling, all cohort members were nominally healthy, though unrecorded immune exposures were likely present. The donor tested CMV seropositive and was one of the 289 seropositive cohort members. A peripheral blood sample was provided by each donor, and peripheral blood mononuclear cells were used for TCR beta sequencing. The Qiagen DNeasy Blood Extraction Kit was used to extract genomic DNA from the blood cell samples.

The library came from the immunoSEQ multiplex PCR assay. For the multiplex PCR, a mixture combining 60 forward primers for TCR Vbeta segments and 13 reverse primers for TCR Jbeta segments was used. A multiplex PCR assay on genomic DNA amplified the CDR3 region of rearranged TCR beta genes. On the Illumina HiSeq System, the amplified TCR beta libraries were sequenced as 87-base-pair reads. Turning to the authors' computational methods: In a later analysis, around 80 million unique TCR beta chains were counted across the roughly 670 repertoires, and roughly 10 million of these chains were shared by at least two donors. Raw reads were error-corrected and collapsed into unique sequences by a nearest-neighbor algorithm in which closely related sequences were merged to remove PCR and sequencing errors. To assign V, D and J gene segments, CDR3 sequences were aligned to IMGT reference sequences. For a sequence to be retained, at least a six-nucleotide match to both a V gene segment and a J gene segment was required. A rearrangement was called productive if the CDR3 had no stop codons and remained in frame with V and J, and every other rearrangement was called non-productive. Following IMGT convention, CDR3 was defined as the stretch from the second conserved V-encoded cysteine to the conserved J-encoded phenylalanine. The earlier analysis of about 610 of the donors excluded sequences that lacked an unambiguous match to a single V gene segment. An earlier analysis of almost 600 of the donors classified V segments as functional when productive rearrangements were above 56.7% and as segregating when the standard deviation between donors was above 5%. To diagnose cytomegalovirus status from the catalog of TCR beta chain sequences, a statistical classification framework was built. V and J gene assignment, in a later analysis, came from comparing TCR nucleotide sequences with IMGT/GENE-DB human TR gene sequences. Using the TCRdist pipeline, a later analysis assigned CDR3 sequences along with most-parsimonious VDJ recombination scenarios. A later analysis defined each TCR beta chain by its CDR3 amino acid sequence plus V-gene family, and excluded reads lacking a unique V-gene family. A later analysis removed several hundred highly shared, low-generation-probability nucleotide sequences to deal with suspected cross-contamination and a sequencing artifact. In a later analysis, a clonal expansion index for each public chain was calculated from normalized within-repertoire ranks of inferred template counts. In a later analysis, generation probabilities were computed using a VDJ recombination model fitted to out-of-frame rearrangements, and the results were checked against IGoR. A later analysis scored TCR-TCR, TCR-HLA and TCR-CMV co-occurrence with hypergeometric tests, applying a repertoire-size bias correction to TCR pairs. A later analysis estimated false discovery rates by permuting HLA or CMV assignments 20 times. In a later analysis, co-occurring TCRs were grouped using DBSCAN, with TCRdist sequence similarity added in when clustering inside HLA-allele-positive subsets. Co-occurrence clustering excluded repertoires with fewer than 30,000 or more than 120,000 public chains, plus five with anomalous nucleotide sharing. TCRdb limited this immuneACCESS table to in-frame rearrangements with V and J called. A share of clones is missing; checked studies link under half to unresolved V genes, and the rest is unexplained. D and trimming were read from the DNA, whereas the V and J calls and clone size are those reported in that table. In all, the sample holds 210,000 or so clones, and 77% of those were seen once. Less than 3% of the sample lies in the top ten.

These data belong to a study of cytomegalovirus exposure and HLA in healthy donors (TCRdb year 2017). Regarding the study in general: An earlier analysis of some 600 of the donors reported approximately 300 Gb of sequence data and around 100 million unique TCR beta sequences obtained from around 170 million T cells. The number of donors typed differed by locus, with roughly 629-640 for A, B, C, DRB1 and DQB1, about 500 for DQA1, about 610 for DPA1, and around 430 for DPB1. A later genetic analysis took genome-wide SNP genotypes for about three fifths of the 666 donors and used that subset as a discovery cohort. Rather than using new phenotypic data, the later analysis identified candidate immune exposures from TCR beta sequences and from how often those sequences occurred across donors. Of the roughly 400 genotyped donors, about 80% fell in the genetic ancestry cluster associated with self-reported Caucasian donors. A later analysis re-examined previously published TCR beta repertoires from just over 650 donors and added high-resolution HLA genotyping to investigate patterns of TCR occurrence. The study aimed to test whether signatures of past pathogen exposure could be identified by cataloging public T cell receptors. On average, about 200,000 unique TCR beta nucleotide sequences were sequenced per donor among roughly 430 genotyped donors of the cohort, with roughly a sixth of those sequences being non-productive. Several DR-DQ haplotypes were treated as single units for association and clustering because of strong linkage in the cohort. An early release covering approximately 600 HLA-typed donors comprised approximately 290 gigabases of sequencing data and around 80 million unique TCR sequences. To predict cytomegalovirus infection status, the study combined high-throughput TCR immunosequencing, statistical association of individual TCRs with disease status, and machine learning. The T cell repertoires of around 730 subjects were profiled by immunosequencing and related to cytomegalovirus serostatus. An earlier analysis of 587 of the donors applied high-throughput TCR beta sequencing to assess whether each TCR beta V gene segment acted as functional or pseudogenic. In addition to the first cohort of hundreds of subjects, a separate validation cohort of about 120 different subjects was used. Alongside the repertoire data, information on donor age, sex, ethnicity and CMV serostatus was compiled. Every discovery cohort repertoire had been produced on one sequencing platform. HLA typing covered class I and class II loci at four-digit resolution. General study outcomes and caveats: According to a later analysis, TCR association rates differed among HLA loci, with DRB1 alleles showing the most associated TCRs and HLA-C alleles showing the fewest. Linkage disequilibrium might explain the correlated functional status among segregating V segments, but an unknown experimental factor could not be excluded. Assigning TCR associations to individual alleles was difficult when HLA alleles, especially DR and DQ, strongly co-occurred. In a later genetic analysis, fewer N-insertions in productive TCRs were reported among donors in an Asian-associated ancestry cluster than the roughly 700-donor mean. In this cohort, only TCR beta chains were sequenced, and detectable features were limited by the absence of alpha or paired-chain data. At a false discovery rate of 0.05, a later analysis linked under 20,000 TCR beta sequences to specific HLA alleles. Sequencing depth was assumed to be roughly uniform across donors in the presence/absence analyses, though that assumption may not hold. CMV serostatus was the only immune exposure information available for the cohort. The authors suggested that the approach could potentially be extended to other disease states and immunological phenotypes. In an earlier analysis of 500 to 650 of the donors, most TCR beta V segments appeared in productive rearrangements about 87% or about 30% of the time, broadly matching IMGT annotations. Some IMGT-functional V segments, including TRBV6-2 and TRBV6-3, could not be distinguished by the 87-base-pair reads and were therefore excluded. In a later analysis, most CMV-associated TCR beta chains were found to appear HLA-restricted, with HLA associations seemingly driven largely by CMV exposure. While some public TCRs were present in many individuals, most TCR sequences turned up only very rarely across donors. In the study, around 160 TCR beta chains were listed as associated with cytomegalovirus. A later genetic analysis associated a missense DCLRE1C variant with V-gene and J-gene trimming of TCR beta chains, and an independent cohort replicated the association. A later analysis found that HLA-associated TCR beta chains were more clonally expanded and had lower generation probabilities than equally common non-associated chains. Cytomegalovirus status was reported to be diagnosed by the classifier with high specificity and sensitivity in both the original and validation cohorts. A cluster of highly shared sequence variants was judged likely to be a technical artifact of the sequencing pipeline. According to a later analysis, parvovirus B19, influenza, CMV and Epstein-Barr virus appeared linked to several top co-occurrence clusters. A few of the identified cytomegalovirus-associated TCR beta chains were confirmed in vitro to be specific for cytomegalovirus antigens. A further reported finding was that TCR beta sequences accurately predicted the HLA-A and HLA-B alleles for most subjects in the first cohort. Approximately 18 rarely observed V segments, including chromosome 9 orphons, were excluded from the earlier analysis of about 500 of the donors because counts were too low. HLA typing was unavailable for some donors at each locus, so association tests used only the typed subset.

The V and J genes are TRBV25-1 and TRBJ2-3, with no reliable assignment of the D segment. The TCR was taken from a woman in her fifties or sixties in good health and CMV-seropositive. The specimen was PBMCs. The CDR3 protein: CASSEYLDTDTQYF. The bases read TGTGCCAGCAGTGAATATCTAGACACAGATACGCAGTATTTT.